These 15 T cell receptor beta chains originate from one sample sequenced in a study of control samples from healthy donors and cancer patients. This table comes from immunoSEQ multiplex PCR, and its TCRdb copy is limited to in-frame clones, with some not included. The profile shows some 89,000 clones, more than 75% of them singletons. Sequenced sample: blood. The source is a middle-aged woman in good health.

The rearrangement links TRBV7-2 to TRBJ1-5; tentative D call: TRBD1 (5 bases). Germline values: CDR1 SGHTA, CDR2 FQGNSA. Trimming took off 3 bases at V and 5 bases at J, with 11 bases between the two ends. The CDR3 totals 14 residues. The CDR3 region is CASSFWGLDQPQHF. The CDR3 DNA reads as TGTGCCAGCAGCTTTTGGGGACTCGATCAGCCCCAGCATTTT.

The CDR3 DNA reads as TGCGCCAGCAGCCAAGATAGGCGGCAGGGGCCTGAAAAACTGTTTTTT. It translates to CASSQDRRQGPEKLFF. The rearrangement links TRBV4-3 to TRBJ1-4, with D tentatively TRBD1 (6 bases). Trimming left V 0 bases short and J 7 bases short, with 15 bases between. The CDR3 totals 16 residues. Germline CDR1 reads LGHNA; CDR2 reads YSLEER.

This clone was seen a single time. The genes are TRBV5-6 and TRBJ2-7; D is possibly TRBD2 (5 bases). CDR1 and CDR2 (germline): SGHDT, YYEEEE. V shed 4 bases and J shed 1 base, with 9 bases lying between them. The CDR3 sequence is 13 residues long. In nucleotides, the CDR3 is TGTGCCAGCAGCCCGGACTCGTCCTACGAGCAGTACTTC. Translated, it gives CASSPDSSYEQYF.

This clone was seen only once. V usage is TRBV4-3 and J usage is TRBJ2-7; TRBD1 might be the D (5 bases). This CDR3 has 14 amino acids. The ends were cut back, 1 base at V and 3 bases at J, with 10 bases in the middle. Germline loops: CDR1 LGHNA, CDR2 YSLEER. The CDR3 region is CASSQAGDSYEQYF. The CDR3 nucleotides read TGCGCCAGCAGCCAAGCAGGAGACAGCTACGAGCAGTACTTC.

The chain uses TRBV25-1 and TRBJ2-3, with 9 bases fitting TRBD1. This CDR3 comprises 17 residues. CDR1 is MGHDK, CDR2 SYGVNS, per germline. Unmatched junction bases numbered 8, after V lost 2 bases and J lost 2 bases. The CDR3 DNA sequence: TGTGCCAGCAGTGAAGAATTTGGACAGGGGATCACAGATACGCAGTATTTT. It is translated as CASSEEFGQGITDTQYF.

This clone has just one count. This chain connects TRBV6-4 to TRBJ1-5, with 9 bases aligning to TRBD1. The CDR3 covers 14 residues. Unmatched junction bases numbered 3, after V lost 6 bases and J lost 3 bases. Per germline, CDR1 MRHNA and CDR2 SNTAGT. The CDR3: CASRWDRDNQPQHF. DNA for the CDR3: TGTGCCAGCAGGTGGGACAGGGACAATCAGCCCCAGCATTTT.

The CDR3 DNA sequence: TGTGCCAGCAGTTATTTACTCGCGGACAGTAGCTCCTACAATGAGCAGTTCTTC. Protein sequence: CASSYLLADSSSYNEQFF. The chain combines TRBV6-2 or TRBV6-3 with TRBJ2-1; D is perhaps TRBD1 (6 bases). The germline V gene encodes CDR1 MNHEY and CDR2 SVGEGT. The CDR3 is 18 amino acids. V lost 3 bases to trimming and J lost 0 bases, with 18 bases between them.

V gene TRBV7-8 combines with J gene TRBJ1-1, with TRBD1 identical over 7 bases. Trimming took 1 base from V and 1 from J; bases not matched to a gene: 0. Germline CDR1 and CDR2: SGHVS and FQNEAQ. The CDR3 loop spans 14 amino acids. CDR3 sequence (DNA): TGTGCCAGCAGCTTAGGACAGGGGAACACTGAAGCTTTCTTT. It encodes CASSLGQGNTEAFF.

This chain connects TRBV24-1 to TRBJ2-1; 13 bases map to TRBD2. CDR3 length equals 17 residues. Germline loops: CDR1 KGHDR, CDR2 SFDVKD. V gave up 9 bases and J gave up 5 bases; unmatched junction bases: 12. The CDR3 DNA reads TGTGCCACCGAAGGACTAGCGGGGGTGTCAGGGCACAATGAGCAGTTCTTC. Translation: CATEGLAGVSGHNEQFF.

The chain uses TRBV5-6 and TRBJ2-7; TRBD2 is a possible D gene (6 bases). Germline loops: CDR1 SGHDT, CDR2 YYEEEE. The CDR3 is 16 residues long. The V end lost 3 bases, the J end lost 3 bases, and 19 bases lay between the germline ends. CDR3 nucleotides: TGTGCCAGCAGCTCGCGCGGGGCTGCCAACCTCTACGAGCAGTACTTC. Translating gives CASSSRGAANLYEQYF.

The chain joins TRBV27 to TRBJ1-5, with D unresolved. Trimming took off 6 bases at V and 3 bases at J, with 6 bases between the two ends. The CDR3 covers 12 residues. Germline CDR1 and CDR2: MNHEY and SMNVEV (reference sequence). The CDR3 reads CASRGINQPQHF. CDR3 sequence (DNA): TGTGCCAGCAGGGGAATCAATCAGCCCCAGCATTTT.

The chain uses TRBV7-2 and TRBJ2-1; no clear D gene. CDR3 length equals 15 residues. V was trimmed by 1 base and J by 7 bases, leaving 14 bases between them. Looked up from germline, CDR1 is SGHTA and CDR2 is FQGNSA. CDR3 in amino acids: CASSLVPHGYNEQFF. CDR3 coding DNA: TGTGCCAGCAGCTTAGTCCCCCACGGTTATAATGAGCAGTTCTTC.

The chain recombines TRBV9 with TRBJ2-6, with 7 positions matching TRBD1. Germline lookup yields CDR1 SGDLS and CDR2 YYNGEE. The CDR3 is 17 residues long. V lost 3 bases to trimming and J lost 0 bases; unmatched junction nucleotides: 6. Here the CDR3 reads CASSGRDRYSGANVLTF. The CDR3 DNA reads TGTGCCAGCAGCGGCCGGGACAGATACTCTGGGGCCAACGTCCTGACTTTC.

The chain uses TRBV4-2 and TRBJ1-5; D is perhaps TRBD1 (5 bases). Trimming left V 1 base short and J 5 bases short, with 12 bases between. Germline V CDR1 and CDR2: LGHNA, YNFKEQ. CDR3 size: 15 residues. The CDR3 loop is CASSQGSQADQPQHF. The CDR3 DNA sequence: TGTGCCAGCAGCCAAGGGTCACAGGCAGATCAGCCCCAGCATTTT.

The rearrangement links TRBV5-1 to TRBJ2-1, with 7 nucleotides matching TRBD1. V was clipped by 4 bases and J by 8 bases; unmatched bases: 9. The germline V gene has CDR1 SGHRS and CDR2 YFSETQ. The CDR3 sequence is 14 residues long. This CDR3 reads CASSAYRGSDEQFF. CDR3 nucleotides: TGCGCCAGCAGCGCTTACAGGGGATCGGATGAGCAGTTCTTC.